The 8 T cell receptor beta chains below were found in one sample sequenced in a study of T cells in tuberculosis. Profiling relied on immunoSEQ multiplex PCR, and the TCRdb table lists in-frame clones only, not all of them. The table shows 45,000 or so clones, with 95% occurring only once. The sample was PBMCs. The source of these receptors is a donor between 10 and 35 years old with latent tuberculosis or without tuberculosis infection.

The rearrangement links TRBV30 to TRBJ1-4; D ambiguous. The CDR3 is 12 amino acids. The V end lost 0 bases, the J end lost 8 bases, and 7 bases lay between the germline ends. CDR1 is GTSNPN and CDR2 is SVGIG in the germline V gene (reference sequence). The CDR3 bases are TGTGCCTGGAGTGTAATGAGGGAAAAACTGTTTTTT. It is translated as CAWSVMREKLFF.

This clone was observed once. The CDR3 bases are TGTGCCTGGAGTCTGGGACAGGGGGCATCCTACGAGCAGTACTTC. Its protein product is CAWSLGQGASYEQYF. The genes are TRBV30 and TRBJ2-7; 12 bases map to TRBD1. In germline, CDR1 is GTSNPN, CDR2 SVGIG (reference sequence). Unmatched junction bases numbered 3, after V lost 2 bases and J lost 1 base. The CDR3 is made up of 15 amino acids.

The V gene is TRBV10-3, the J gene TRBJ2-1; 7 nucleotides line up with TRBD2. This CDR3 has 14 amino acids. Germline V gene data show CDR1 as ENHRY and CDR2 as SYGVKD. J was trimmed by 3 bases and V by 10 bases; bases with no gene match: 9. The CDR3 region is CATDSGLIYNEQFF. In DNA, the CDR3 is TGTGCCACCGATTCGGGACTAATCTACAATGAGCAGTTCTTC.

The chain couples TRBV10-2 to TRBJ2-3; 9 bases are shared with TRBD2. After removal of 9 bases from V and 0 bases from J, the junction contained 1 base not matched to a gene. Germline V gives CDR1 WSHSY, CDR2 SAAADI. This CDR3 is built from 13 residues. CDR3 sequence: CASLAGSTDTQYF. CDR3 DNA sequence: TGCGCCAGTCTAGCGGGGAGCACAGATACGCAGTATTTT.

This clone was detected only once. This chain uses TRBV7-9 with TRBJ1-4; tentative D call: TRBD1 (6 bases). Trimming cost V 5 bases and J 12 bases, with 19 bases left between them. The germline gives CDR1 SEHNR, CDR2 FQNEAQ (reference sequence). The CDR3 has 14 amino acids. The CDR3 nucleotides read TGTGCCAGCAGCGCTAGGACAGCGACTGGCGAACTGTTTTTT. As protein: CASSARTATGELFF.

This chain connects TRBV29-1 to TRBJ1-2, with TRBD1 identical over 8 bases. The germline V gene encodes CDR1 SQVTM and CDR2 ANQGSEA. V shed 7 bases and J 4 bases; nucleotides not matched to a gene: 2. The CDR3 has 11 amino acids. The CDR3 nucleotides are TGCAGCGCAGGGGGCGGCTATGGCTACACCTTC. Residues: CSAGGGYGYTF.

The rearrangement uses TRBV6-4 and TRBJ2-1, with 10 nucleotides matching TRBD1. This CDR3 is 18 amino acids long. The V gene end was trimmed by 3 bases and the J gene end by 0 bases; junction bases not matched to a gene: 8. The germline V gene encodes CDR1 MRHNA and CDR2 SNTAGT. The CDR3 DNA reads as TGTGCCAGCAGTGATCGACAGGGGGCACTTAGCTCCTACAATGAGCAGTTCTTC. It translates to CASSDRQGALSSYNEQFF.

CDR3: CASGLAVEAFF. The CDR3 nucleotides read TGTGCTAGTGGTTTGGCGGTTGAAGCTTTCTTT. The rearrangement joins TRBV12-5 to TRBJ1-1; D not certain. Germline loops: CDR1 LGHNT, CDR2 FRNRAP. The CDR3 contains 11 residues. Trimming cost V 1 base and J 7 bases, with 4 bases left between them. The variable domain in full, completed from reference TRBV12-5 and TRBJ1-1, reads DARVTQTPRHKVTEMGQEVTMRCQPILGHNTVFWYRQTMMQGLELLAYFRNRAPLDDSGMPKDRFSAEMPDATLATLKIQPSEPRDSAVYFCASGLAVEAFFGQGTRLTVV.